Each of the 2 T cell receptor beta chains below was sequenced from the same sample in a study of post-analysis software for immune sequencing data. Regarding the study as a whole: Elevated frequency relative to controls characterized four or five TRBV segments in patients, TRBV5-6, TRBV5-1 and TRBV20-1 among them.

Unique molecular identifiers were carried by the TCR beta cDNA libraries. From the PCR reads, TCRdb called clonotypes with MiXCR, one entry per CDR3 protein. The sample records hundreds of thousands of distinct CDR3 sequences, 44% being singletons. Antigens for these TCRs are unknown. Sequencing was done on a sample of blood. Receptor source: a girl aged 5 to 17 with multiple sclerosis.

The chain recombines TRBV12-3 or TRBV12-4 with TRBJ2-1; TRBD1 agrees at 7 bases. V shed 4 bases and J 9 bases; nucleotides not matched to a gene: 6. This CDR3 has 13 amino acids. CDR3: CASSSQTGLEQFF. As DNA, the CDR3 is TGTGCCAGCAGTTCTCAGACAGGGCTTGAGCAGTTCTTC.

The gene calls are TRBV4-2 and TRBJ1-2; 8 bases align to TRBD1. The germline V gene has CDR1 LGHNA and CDR2 YNFKEQ. The CDR3 sequence is 20 residues long. V was pared by 0 bases and J by 1 base, with 16 bases of the junction left unmatched. The CDR3 here is CASSQDRRGQESHFNYGYTF. The CDR3 nucleotides read TGTGCCAGCAGCCAAGATCGGAGGGGACAGGAGAGTCATTTTAACTATGGCTACACCTTC.